This T cell receptor beta chain is from a study of blood T cells in healthy people across ages. Per the germline V gene, CDR1 is LNHNV and CDR2 is YYDKDF (reference sequence). V lost 1 base and J lost 4, with 7 bases in between. The CDR3 has 13 residues. Investigators took about 10 milliliters of peripheral blood from every donor. A few counts support this clonotype. What it binds is unknown. With a J-beta primer mix and a sample-barcoded 5' primer, a second PCR ran roughly 6 to 12 cycles. From the 5' RACE reads, TCRdb called clonotypes with MiXCR, one entry per CDR3 protein. The sample has approximately 1.5 million distinct CDR3 sequences, approximately 43% seen once. General study results and limits: Higher diversity, along with more naive CD4+ cells, distinguished long-lived donors from aged donors.

The sequenced sample consisted of blood. This clonotype originated in a woman younger than 35 in good health. This chain joins TRBV15 and TRBJ2-5; D unresolved. The CDR3 DNA reads TGTGCCACCAGCAGAGTTGTTCTAGAGACCCAGTACTTC. As protein: CATSRVVLETQYF.